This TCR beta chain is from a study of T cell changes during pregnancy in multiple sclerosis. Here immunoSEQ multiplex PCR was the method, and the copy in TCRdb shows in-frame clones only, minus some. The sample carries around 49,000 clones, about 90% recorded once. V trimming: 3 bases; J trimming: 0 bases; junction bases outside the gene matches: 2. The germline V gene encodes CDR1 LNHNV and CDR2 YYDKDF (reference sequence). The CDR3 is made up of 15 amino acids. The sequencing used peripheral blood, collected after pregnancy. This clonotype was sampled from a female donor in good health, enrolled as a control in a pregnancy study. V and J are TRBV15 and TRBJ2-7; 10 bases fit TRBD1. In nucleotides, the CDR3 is TGTGCCACCAGCAGGGGACAGGGGCTCTCCTACGAGCAGTACTTC. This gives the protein CATSRGQGLSYEQYF.